This entry lists 8 T cell receptor beta chains sequenced from one sample in a study of T cells in Graves' hyperthyroidism and ophthalmopathy. RNA transcripts were the template for amplifying TCR beta CDR3 regions. HTBI primers drove first-round RT-PCR of the TCR CDR3. From the multiplex PCR reads, TCRdb called clonotypes with MiXCR, one entry per CDR3 protein. The data hold hundreds of thousands of distinct CDR3 sequences, with roughly 20% observed a single time. Sequencing was carried out using blood. These receptors all come from a man aged 25-45 years with Graves' ophthalmopathy.

This chain links TRBV9 with TRBJ2-1; no clear D. The germline gives CDR1 SGDLS, CDR2 YYNGEE. V lost 0 bases, J lost 7 bases, and 14 bases lay in between. The CDR3 loop spans 15 amino acids. The CDR3 sequence: CASSVDSRLRNEQFF. CDR3 nucleotide sequence: TGTGCCAGCAGCGTAGATTCGCGTCTACGGAATGAGCAGTTCTTC.

This sequence joins TRBV10-3 and TRBJ2-7, with D possibly matching TRBD2 (6 bases). CDR1 is ENHRY, CDR2 SYGVKD, per germline. Trimming took 6 bases from V and 3 from J, leaving 12 bases between them. The CDR3 spans 13 residues. The CDR3 nucleotides are TGTGCCATCAGGCCGATGGGGGGCTACGAGCAGTACTTC. This codes for CAIRPMGGYEQYF.

The chain carries TRBV3-1 and TRBJ2-5, with 8 positions matching TRBD1. The CDR3 is 15 residues long. The V gene end was trimmed by 6 bases and the J gene end by 1 base; junction bases not matched to a gene: 7. CDR1 is LGHDT, CDR2 YNNKEL, per germline (reference sequence). CDR3 bases: TGTGCCAGCAGTACTTACAGGGGGTTCCAAGAGACCCAGTACTTC. It encodes CASSTYRGFQETQYF.

This clonotype was observed once. A clone one base away is much larger, so this may be a read error. The chain uses TRBV7-8 and TRBJ2-5; possibly TRBD1 or TRBD2 for D (5 bases each). The CDR3 is 14 residues long. Germline CDR1 is SGHVS and CDR2 is FQNEAQ. This CDR3 is CVSSLVWGSETQYF. The CDR3 nucleotides are TGTGTCAGCAGCTTAGTGTGGGGGAGCGAGACCCAGTACTTC.

This clonotype was counted a few times. The genes are TRBV7-6 and TRBJ2-3, with TRBD1 identical over 7 bases. Germline V lookup: CDR1 SGHVS, CDR2 FNYEAQ. Trimming at V came to 5 bases and at J to 6 bases, leaving 14 bases not matched to a gene. CDR3 size: 16 residues. The CDR3 nucleotides read TGTGCCAGCAGCCCCGGACAGGAGGCCCTCGGGGATACGCAGTATTTT. Translation gives CASSPGQEALGDTQYF.

The sample holds many counts of this clonotype. The chain uses TRBV6-2 or TRBV6-3 and TRBJ2-7, with a possible D match to TRBD2 (6 bases). V was cut by 6 bases and J by 4 bases, with 13 bases left in between. Germline CDR1 and CDR2: MNHEY and SVGEGT. This CDR3 is built from 13 residues. The CDR3 sequence is CASRAGSGYEQYF. CDR3 nucleotides: TGTGCCAGCAGGGCGGGGTCCGGGTACGAGCAGTACTTC.

The J gene is TRBJ1-2, the V gene TRBV19; possibly TRBD1 for D (5 bases). The germline V gene has CDR1 LNHDA and CDR2 SQIVND (reference sequence). Trimming took 6 bases from V and 0 from J, leaving 14 bases between them. CDR3 length: 15 amino acids. The CDR3 spells CASRLAGSPNYGYTF. The DNA for the CDR3 is TGTGCCAGTAGGTTAGCAGGGTCCCCTAACTATGGCTACACCTTC.

Comment on this clonotype: Germline and junction disagree at one end, which may indicate a read error. The J gene is TRBJ2-3, the V gene TRBV7-8; no clear D. CDR1 SGHVS and CDR2 FQNEAQ come from the germline V gene. The CDR3 is made up of 13 amino acids. The chain's CDR3 is CAGSPMGRDTQYF. CDR3 nucleotide sequence: TGTGCCGGCAGCCCAATGGGCAGGGATACGCAGTATTTT.